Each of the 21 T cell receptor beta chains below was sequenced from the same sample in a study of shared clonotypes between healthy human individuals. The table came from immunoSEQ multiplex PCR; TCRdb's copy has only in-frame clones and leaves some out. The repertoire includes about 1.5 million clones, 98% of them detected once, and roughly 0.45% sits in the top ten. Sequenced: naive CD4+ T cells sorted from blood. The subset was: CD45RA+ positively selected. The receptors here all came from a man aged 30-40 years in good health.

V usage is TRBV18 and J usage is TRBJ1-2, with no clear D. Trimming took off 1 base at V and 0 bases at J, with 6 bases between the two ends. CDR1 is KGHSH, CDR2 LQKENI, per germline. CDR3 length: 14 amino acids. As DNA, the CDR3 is TGTGCCAGCTCACCACTGGGAGCTAACTATGGCTACACCTTC. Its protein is CASSPLGANYGYTF.

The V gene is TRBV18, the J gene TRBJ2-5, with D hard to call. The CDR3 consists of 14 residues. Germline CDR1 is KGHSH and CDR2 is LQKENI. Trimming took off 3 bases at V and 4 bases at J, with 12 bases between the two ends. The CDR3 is CASSPVPGGETQYF. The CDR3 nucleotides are TGTGCCAGCTCACCGGTTCCCGGCGGAGAGACCCAGTACTTC.

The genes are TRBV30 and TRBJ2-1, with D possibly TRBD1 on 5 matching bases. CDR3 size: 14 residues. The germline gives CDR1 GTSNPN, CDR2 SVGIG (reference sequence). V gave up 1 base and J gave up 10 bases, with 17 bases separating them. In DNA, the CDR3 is TGTGCCTGGAGTGGGGAACTGGCGGCAGGGGAGCAGTTCTTC. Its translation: CAWSGELAAGEQFF.

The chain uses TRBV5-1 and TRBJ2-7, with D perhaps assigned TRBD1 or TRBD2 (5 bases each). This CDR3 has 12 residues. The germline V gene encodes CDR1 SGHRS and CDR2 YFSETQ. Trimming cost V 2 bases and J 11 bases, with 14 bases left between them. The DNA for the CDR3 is TGCGCCAGCAGCTTTGGAATGGGACCGGAGTACTTC. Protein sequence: CASSFGMGPEYF.

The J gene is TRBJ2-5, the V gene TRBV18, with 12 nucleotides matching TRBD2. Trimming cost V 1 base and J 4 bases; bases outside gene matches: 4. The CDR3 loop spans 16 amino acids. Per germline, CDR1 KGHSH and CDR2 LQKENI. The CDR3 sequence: CASSPRTSGKGETQYF. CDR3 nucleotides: TGTGCCAGCTCACCACGGACTAGCGGGAAGGGAGAGACCCAGTACTTC.

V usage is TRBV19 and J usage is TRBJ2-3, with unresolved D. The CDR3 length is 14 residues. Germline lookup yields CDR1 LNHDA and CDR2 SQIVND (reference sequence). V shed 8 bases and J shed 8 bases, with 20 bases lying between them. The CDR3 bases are TGTGCCAGTCAAAAAGTGGGCCTGGTCGGTACGCAGTATTTT. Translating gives CASQKVGLVGTQYF.

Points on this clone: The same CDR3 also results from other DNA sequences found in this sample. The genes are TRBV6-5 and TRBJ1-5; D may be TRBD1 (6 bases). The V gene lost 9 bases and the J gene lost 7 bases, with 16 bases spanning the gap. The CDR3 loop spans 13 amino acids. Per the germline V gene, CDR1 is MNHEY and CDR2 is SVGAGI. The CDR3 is CASGRGGNQPQHF. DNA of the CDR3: TGTGCCAGTGGTAGGGGGGGAAACCAGCCCCAGCATTTT.

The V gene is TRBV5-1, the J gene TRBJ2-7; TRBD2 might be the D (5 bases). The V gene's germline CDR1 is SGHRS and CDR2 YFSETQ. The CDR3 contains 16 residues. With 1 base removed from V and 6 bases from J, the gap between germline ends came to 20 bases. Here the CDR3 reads CASSLMGSGIGVEQYF. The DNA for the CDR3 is TGCGCCAGCAGCTTGATGGGTAGTGGGATCGGGGTCGAGCAGTACTTC.

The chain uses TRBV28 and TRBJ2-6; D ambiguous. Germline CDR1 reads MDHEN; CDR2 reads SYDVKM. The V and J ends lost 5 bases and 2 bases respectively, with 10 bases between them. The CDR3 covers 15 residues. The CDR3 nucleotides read TGTGCCAGCAGTCCGCCGGGTACTGGGGCCAACGTCCTGACTTTC. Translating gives CASSPPGTGANVLTF.

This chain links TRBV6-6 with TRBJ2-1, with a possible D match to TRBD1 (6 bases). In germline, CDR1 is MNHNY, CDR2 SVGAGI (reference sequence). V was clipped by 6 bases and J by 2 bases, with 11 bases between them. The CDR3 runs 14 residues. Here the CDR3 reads CASRQGTAYNEQFF. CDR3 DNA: TGTGCCAGCAGGCAGGGGACGGCCTACAATGAGCAGTTCTTC.

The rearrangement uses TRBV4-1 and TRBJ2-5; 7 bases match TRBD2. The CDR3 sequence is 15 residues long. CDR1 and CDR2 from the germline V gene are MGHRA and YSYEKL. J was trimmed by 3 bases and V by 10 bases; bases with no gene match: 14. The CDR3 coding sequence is TGCGCCATTACGCCCAGGCGGGAGCCTAAAGAGACCCAGTACTTC. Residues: CAITPRREPKETQYF.

The CDR3 sequence is CASSFGGRPYEQYF. The CDR3 DNA reads as TGTGCCAGCAGCTTCGGGGGTCGACCCTACGAGCAGTACTTC. The chain recombines TRBV5-5 with TRBJ2-7, with a possible D match to TRBD2 (6 bases). The CDR3 has 14 residues. Germline CDR1 reads SGHKS; CDR2 reads YYEKEE (reference sequence). V was clipped by 2 bases and J by 2 bases, with 11 bases between them. Combining the CDR3 with reference TRBV5-5 and TRBJ2-7 gives the whole variable domain DAGVTQSPTHLIKTRGQQVTLRCSPISGHKSVSWYQQVLGQGPQFIFQYYEKEERGRGNFPDRFSARQFPNYSSELNVNALLLGDSALYLCASSFGGRPYEQYFGPGTRLTVT.

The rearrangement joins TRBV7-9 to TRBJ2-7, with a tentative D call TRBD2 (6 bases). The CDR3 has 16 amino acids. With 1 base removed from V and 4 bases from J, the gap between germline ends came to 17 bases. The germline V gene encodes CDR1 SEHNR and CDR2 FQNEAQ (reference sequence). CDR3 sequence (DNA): TGTGCCAGCAGCTTAGGCGGTCGCCTAGCGAGATACGAGCAGTACTTC. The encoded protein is CASSLGGRLARYEQYF.

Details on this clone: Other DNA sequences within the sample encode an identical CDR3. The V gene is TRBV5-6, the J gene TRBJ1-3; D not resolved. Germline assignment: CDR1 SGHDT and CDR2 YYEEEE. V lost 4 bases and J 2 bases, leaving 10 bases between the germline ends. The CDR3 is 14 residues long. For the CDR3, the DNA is TGTGCCAGCAGCCTTCGCGGGCCTGGAAACACCATATATTTT. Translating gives CASSLRGPGNTIYF.

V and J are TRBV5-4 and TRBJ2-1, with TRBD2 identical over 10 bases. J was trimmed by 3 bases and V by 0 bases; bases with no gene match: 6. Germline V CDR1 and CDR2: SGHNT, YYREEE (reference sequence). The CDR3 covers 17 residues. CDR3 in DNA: TGTGCCAGCAGCTTGGGAGCTAGCGGGAGAGACTACAATGAGCAGTTCTTC. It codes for CASSLGASGRDYNEQFF.

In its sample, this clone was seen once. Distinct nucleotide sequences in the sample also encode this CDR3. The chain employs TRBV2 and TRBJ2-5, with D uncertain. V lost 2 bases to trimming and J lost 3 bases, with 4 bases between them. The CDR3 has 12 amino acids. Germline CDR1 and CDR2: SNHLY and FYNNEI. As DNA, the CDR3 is TGTGCCAGCAGTGAAACGGAAGAGACCCAGTACTTC. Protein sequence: CASSETEETQYF. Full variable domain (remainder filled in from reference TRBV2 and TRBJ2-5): EPEVTQTPSHQVTQMGQEVILRCVPISNHLYFYWYRQILGQKVEFLVSFYNNEISEKSEIFDDQFSVERPDGSNFTLKIRSTKLEDSAMYFCASSETEETQYFGPGTRLLVL.

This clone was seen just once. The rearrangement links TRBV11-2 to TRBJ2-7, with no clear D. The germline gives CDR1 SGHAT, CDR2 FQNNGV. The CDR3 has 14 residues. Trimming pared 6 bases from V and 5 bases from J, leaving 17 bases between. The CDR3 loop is CASSNLRSADEQYF. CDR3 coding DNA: TGTGCCAGCAGTAACCTTAGGTCGGCCGACGAGCAGTACTTC.

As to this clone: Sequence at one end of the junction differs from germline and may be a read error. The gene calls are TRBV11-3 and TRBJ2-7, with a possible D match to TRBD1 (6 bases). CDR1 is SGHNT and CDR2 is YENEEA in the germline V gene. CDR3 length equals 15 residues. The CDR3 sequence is CASSPGAGSSFEQYF. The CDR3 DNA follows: TGTGCCAGCAGCCCAGGGGCAGGGAGCTCCTTCGAGCAGTACTTC.

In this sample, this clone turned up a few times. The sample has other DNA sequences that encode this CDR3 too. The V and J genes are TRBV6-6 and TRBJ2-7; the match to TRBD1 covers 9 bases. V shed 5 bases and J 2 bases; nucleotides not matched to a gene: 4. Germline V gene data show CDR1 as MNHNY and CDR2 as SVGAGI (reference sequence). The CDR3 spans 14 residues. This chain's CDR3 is CASSRDRATYEQYF. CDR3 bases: TGTGCCAGCAGTCGGGACAGGGCAACCTACGAGCAGTACTTC.

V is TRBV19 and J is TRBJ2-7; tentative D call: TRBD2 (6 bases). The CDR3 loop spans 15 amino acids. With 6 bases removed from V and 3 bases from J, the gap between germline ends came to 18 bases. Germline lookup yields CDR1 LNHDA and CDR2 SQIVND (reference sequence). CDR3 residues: CASSRVGGGIYEQYF. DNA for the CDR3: TGTGCCAGTAGCCGGGTAGGCGGAGGGATCTACGAGCAGTACTTC.

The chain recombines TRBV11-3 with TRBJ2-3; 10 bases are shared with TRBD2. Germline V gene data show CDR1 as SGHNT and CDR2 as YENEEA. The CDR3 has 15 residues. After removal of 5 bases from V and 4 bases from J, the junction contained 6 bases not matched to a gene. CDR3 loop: CASSPSGRVADTQYF. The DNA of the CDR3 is TGTGCCAGCAGCCCGAGCGGGAGGGTGGCAGATACGCAGTATTTT.